This is a list of T cell receptor beta chains from one sample in a study of T-cell memory formation after mild COVID-19. TCRdb re-analysed the 5' RACE reads in MiXCR, keeping a single row per CDR3 protein. The data show over 70,000 distinct CDR3 sequences, less than 15% seen once. The material sequenced was PBMCs or a T cell subset sorted from them (not recorded which). All receptors derive from an adult woman who had mild COVID-19 (a few samples of this study predate the infection). Cell type and time point are not known. Both conserved end residues are part of each CDR3. A D gene is named only where the DNA matches it firmly. Clone size is stated in some rows and not others, as once, few, many or a class when expanded.

clone_size d_call j_call v_call cdr3_nt cdr3_aa
NA NA TRBJ2-1 TRBV20-1 TGCAGTGCTAGAGATGACACCTACAATGAGCAGTTCTTC CSARDDTYNEQFF
NA NA TRBJ2-3 TRBV7-6 TGTGCCAGCAGCGCCACGCGGGGAAACACAGATACGCAGTATTTT CASSATRGNTDTQYF
NA TRBD1 TRBJ2-1 TRBV7-9 TGTGCCAGCAGATCCCCACAGGGGGCAAAGGACAATGAGCAGTTCTTC CASRSPQGAKDNEQFF
NA NA TRBJ2-3 TRBV6-6 TGTGCCAGCAGTTACTATCGGACCGCGGATGAAGATACGCAGTATTTT CASSYYRTADEDTQYF
NA NA TRBJ2-7 TRBV6-5 TGTGCCAGCAGTCCAGGGACCGCGGGCGAGCAGTACTTC CASSPGTAGEQYF
few TRBD2 TRBJ2-3 TRBV4-2 TGTGCCAGCAGCCCTGGGGCGAGACTAGCTGCTAGCACAGATACGCAGTATTTT CASSPGARLAASTDTQYF
NA NA TRBJ2-7 TRBV10-3 TGTGCCATCAGTGTTAGGGGTGCCGAGCAGTACTTC CAISVRGAEQYF
NA TRBD2 TRBJ2-7 TRBV29-1 TGCAGCGTTGACGGGGGGGACACAGGATCCTACGAGCAGTACTTC CSVDGGDTGSYEQYF
NA NA TRBJ1-2 TRBV7-9 TGTGCCAGCAGCCCCACTAACCCTAGGGGGGCGGACGGCTACACCTTC CASSPTNPRGADGYTF
few TRBD2 TRBJ2-7 TRBV7-3 TGTGCCAGCAGCCAAACTAGCGGGTCTATCGAGCAGTACTTC CASSQTSGSIEQYF
NA NA TRBJ2-5 TRBV6-2/TRBV6-3 TGTGCCAGCAGTTACTCACTTCTTATAGCGGCCCAAGAGACCCAGTACTTC CASSYSLLIAAQETQYF
NA NA TRBJ2-1 TRBV14 TGTGCCAGCAGTCAATTTTTGAGTGAGCAGTTCTTC CASSQFLSEQFF
few NA TRBJ2-3 TRBV7-7 TGTGCCAGCAGCTTCCTAGCGACTAGCACAGATACGCAGTATTTT CASSFLATSTDTQYF
few TRBD2 TRBJ2-2 TRBV9 TGTGCCAGCAGCCCCCTCGGGACTAGCAGCACCGGGGAGCTGTTTTTT CASSPLGTSSTGELFF
NA TRBD1 TRBJ2-5 TRBV5-6 TGTGCCAGCAGCGACGACAGGGGCTGGGAGACCCAGTACTTC CASSDDRGWETQYF
NA NA TRBJ2-3 TRBV4-3 TGCGCCAGCAGCCAAGATTGGGCTCTTGGGACTTCTTCAGATACGCAGTATTTT CASSQDWALGTSSDTQYF
few NA TRBJ2-3 TRBV24-1 TGTGCCACCAGTGATTTGCCTAACACAGATACGCAGTATTTT CATSDLPNTDTQYF
NA NA TRBJ2-7 TRBV7-9 NA CASTVAGGSSPLYF
NA TRBD2 TRBJ2-1 TRBV24-1 TGTGCCACCAGTGATCCTCGGACTAGCGATGAGCAGTTCTTC CATSDPRTSDEQFF